There are many counts of the clone carrying this T cell receptor beta chain. The library tagged each cDNA molecule with unique molecular identifiers. Under the authors' procedure: A per-sample median of about 95,000 TCRs was observed, with counts ranging from roughly 23,224 to 700,000. TCRdb re-called the RACE reads with MiXCR, one entry per CDR3 protein. The V and J calls were determined by TCRdb, not by the authors. Found here are just under 350,000 distinct CDR3 sequences, 6% to 8.5% of them singletons; the top ten hold 7.5% to 9%. Time point indicated: patch test 1, 2 weeks after DPC sensitization. Regarding treatment: therapeutic diphenylcyclopropenone sensitization with weekly scalp DPC. From germline, CDR1 is SGHRS and CDR2 YFSETQ. With 3 bases removed from V and 4 bases from J, the gap between germline ends came to 11 bases. The CDR3 length is 15 residues. This record comes from a study of human T cells and chemical hapten exposure. Across the study: Yields of TCR per sample differed, chiefly owing to small differences in pooled library volume.

The rearrangement links TRBV5-1 to TRBJ2-6; D unresolved. The clonotype originates from a woman aged 18 to 35 with alopecia areata. Some clones in this sample may be carry-over from other donors' samples. The source was whole blood, collected in connection with sensitization to the hapten diphenylcyclopropenone (DPC). The CDR3 region is CASSSQSPGANVLTF. In DNA form, the CDR3 reads TGCGCCAGCAGCTCACAATCACCCGGGGCCAACGTCCTGACTTTC. Complete variable domain (other parts from reference TRBV5-1 and TRBJ2-6): KAGVTQTPRYLIKTRGQQVTLSCSPISGHRSVSWYQQTPGQGLQFLFEYFSETQRNKGNFPGRFSGRQFSNSRSEMNVSTLELGDSALYLCASSSQSPGANVLTFGAGSRLTVL.